These 8 T cell receptor beta chains share one sample of origin, sequenced in a study of shared clonotypes between healthy human individuals. The repertoire was sequenced with immunoSEQ multiplex PCR; TCRdb's copy has only in-frame clones and lacks some. Of over 2,000,000 clones in the sample, 93% were seen once. The naive CD8 subset, CD45RO-negative cells positively selected for CCR7, excluded terminally differentiated effector memory CD45RA+ cells. Material: naive CD8+ T cells from PBMCs. The source is a man between 18 and 35 years old in good health. Some clones in this sample may be carry-over from other donors' samples.

The chain joins TRBV7-9 to TRBJ2-6, with D hard to call. V dropped 1 base and J dropped 4 bases, with 17 bases sitting between them. The CDR3 is 18 residues long. CDR1 SEHNR and CDR2 FQNEAQ come from the germline V gene (reference sequence). The CDR3 DNA follows: TGTGCCAGCAGCTTAGATTGGGTAAGGGCCTCCGGGGCCAACGTCCTGACTTTC. Residues: CASSLDWVRASGANVLTF.

The rearrangement uses TRBV11-2 and TRBJ1-3, with D unclear. The CDR3 totals 12 residues. Trimming stripped 10 bases from V and 9 bases from J, with 16 bases between. Germline V CDR1 and CDR2: SGHAT, FQNNGV. CDR3: CAILGPGSTIYF. In DNA form, the CDR3 reads TGTGCCATCCTGGGTCCCGGTAGCACCATATATTTT.

The chain links TRBV9 to TRBJ1-2; 8 positions agree with TRBD1. J was trimmed by 13 bases and V by 0 bases; bases with no gene match: 5. Germline V CDR1 and CDR2: SGDLS, YYNGEE. CDR3 size: 12 residues. The DNA of the CDR3 is TGTGCCAGCAGCGTAGGTGACAGGGGCATCACCTTC. Its translation is CASSVGDRGITF.

This clone was observed a single time. The chain joins TRBV6-5 to TRBJ2-1, with 9 bases lining up with TRBD2. This CDR3 is built from 16 residues. Germline assignment: CDR1 MNHEY and CDR2 SVGAGI. The J segment lost 4 bases and the V segment lost 0 bases, leaving 4 bases of the junction unmatched. CDR3 region: CASSYSWTSEYNEQFF. In DNA form, the CDR3 reads TGTGCCAGCAGTTACTCATGGACTAGCGAGTACAATGAGCAGTTCTTC.

The CDR3 DNA reads TGCGCCAGCAGTGAGGAATTATTGGGGGGAAAGGGCTCCTACAATGAGCAGTTCTTC. It specifies CASSEELLGGKGSYNEQFF. The chain is built from TRBV10-1 and TRBJ2-1, with D maybe TRBD2 (6 bases). Germline CDR1 and CDR2: WNHNN and SYGVQD (reference sequence). Trimming left V 2 bases short and J 0 bases short, with 20 bases between. The CDR3 is 19 residues long.

This clone was counted a single time. The chain joins TRBV27 to TRBJ2-1; D remains unclear. Trimming removed 3 bases from V and 1 base from J, with 7 bases in between. Germline CDR1 MNHEY, CDR2 SMNVEV (reference sequence). The CDR3 loop spans 14 amino acids. The CDR3 DNA follows: TGTGCCAGCAGTTTTGGGCCATCCTACAATGAGCAGTTCTTC. Its translation is CASSFGPSYNEQFF.

V is TRBV6-5 and J is TRBJ2-1; D is possibly TRBD1 (5 bases). V was pared by 2 bases and J by 2 bases, with 7 bases between. Germline V gives CDR1 MNHEY, CDR2 SVGAGI. CDR3 length: 14 residues. DNA of the CDR3: TGTGCCAGCAGTTACCTAGGGGCCTACAATGAGCAGTTCTTC. Translated, it gives CASSYLGAYNEQFF.

The chain employs TRBV7-8 and TRBJ1-2; D gene unclear. Germline V lookup: CDR1 SGHVS, CDR2 FQNEAQ. The CDR3 sequence is 13 residues long. V dropped 2 bases and J dropped 1 base, with 5 bases sitting between them. CDR3 in amino acids: CASSLSINYGYTF. CDR3 in DNA: TGTGCCAGCAGCTTAAGCATTAACTATGGCTACACCTTC. Complete variable domain (other parts from reference TRBV7-8 and TRBJ1-2): GAGVSQSPRYKVAKRGQDVALRCDPISGHVSLFWYQQALGQGPEFLTYFQNEAQLDKSGLPSDRFFAERPEGSVSTLKIQRTQQEDSAVYLCASSLSINYGYTFGSGTRLTVV.